These 20 T cell receptor beta chains share one sample of origin, sequenced in a study of blood T cell repertoires in COVID-19. Assay used: immunoSEQ multiplex PCR; TCRdb lists only in-frame clones, some missing. The sample includes roughly 230,000 clones, around 89% of them seen just once. Input material: peripheral blood. The source is a man aged 65 to 85 with acute or convalescent COVID-19.

V gene TRBV21-1 combines with J gene TRBJ2-1; TRBD2 is taken as the D call from the table, unchecked against the DNA. TRBV21-1 is annotated as a pseudogene. CDR3 length equals 21 residues. CDR3 in DNA: TGTGCCAGCAGCAAAACCCCGGGCGGACTAGCGGGAGGGAGCTCCTACAATGAGCAGTTCTTC. Protein product: CASSKTPGGLAGGSSYNEQFF.

This rearrangement joins TRBV28 to TRBJ1-2; 8 bases agree with TRBD1. CDR1 is MDHEN and CDR2 is SYDVKM in the germline V gene. Trimming at V came to 3 bases and at J to 4 bases, leaving 7 bases not matched to a gene. The CDR3 covers 15 residues. The CDR3 region has the DNA TGTGCCAGCAGTTTGACAGGGGCCAGCCTCTATGGCTACACCTTC. It yields the protein CASSLTGASLYGYTF.

The V call is TRBV7-2, the J call TRBJ2-6; the D gene is possibly TRBD1 (5 bases). The germline gives CDR1 SGHTA, CDR2 FQGNSA. The ends were cut back, 3 bases at V and 5 bases at J, with 5 bases in the middle. There are 13 residues in the CDR3. The chain's CDR3 is CASSLDRANVLTF. CDR3 in DNA: TGTGCCAGCAGCTTGGACAGGGCCAACGTCCTGACTTTC. The full variable domain, its missing parts supplied by reference TRBV7-2 and TRBJ2-6, is GAGVSQSPSNKVTEKGKDVELRCDPISGHTALYWYRQSLGQGLEFLIYFQGNSAPDKSGLPSDRFSAERTGGSVSTLTIQRTQQEDSAVYLCASSLDRANVLTFGAGSRLTVL.

The V gene is TRBV7-3, the J gene TRBJ2-1, with 9 positions matching TRBD2. With V trimmed by 1 base and J by 9 bases, 7 bases remained unmatched. Germline values: CDR1 SGHTA, CDR2 FQGTGA. The CDR3 runs to 15 residues. This CDR3 is CASSLIAGGPLEQFF. Here the CDR3 DNA reads TGTGCCAGCAGCTTAATCGCGGGAGGGCCTCTTGAGCAGTTCTTC.

The rearrangement joins TRBV5-1 to TRBJ1-1; 8 nucleotides line up with TRBD1. The CDR3 totals 12 residues. Trimming took 5 bases from V and 9 from J; bases not matched to a gene: 6. Per the germline V gene, CDR1 is SGHRS and CDR2 is YFSETQ. The CDR3 bases are TGCGCCAGCAGACAGGACAGGGACAAAGCTTTCTTT. Protein: CASRQDRDKAFF.

The V call is TRBV19, the J call TRBJ2-7; possibly TRBD2 for D (6 bases). The CDR3 consists of 17 residues. Trimming cost V 7 bases and J 3 bases, with 25 bases left between them. CDR1 and CDR2 (germline): LNHDA, SQIVND (reference sequence). The CDR3 DNA sequence: TGTGCCAGTAAGGAGACAGCTCGCCCCCATAGCGGCTACGAGCAGTACTTC. Residues: CASKETARPHSGYEQYF.

The V and J genes are TRBV6-2 or TRBV6-3 and TRBJ1-1; 10 bases are shared with TRBD1. Germline V gene sequence: CDR1 MNHEY, CDR2 SVGEGT. J was trimmed by 8 bases and V by 5 bases; bases with no gene match: 2. The CDR3 has 12 amino acids. CDR3 sequence: CASSDRGQEAFF. CDR3 bases: TGTGCCAGCAGTGACAGGGGGCAGGAAGCTTTCTTT.

This clone came up a few times. Other nucleotide sequences in the sample specify the same CDR3. This chain connects TRBV19 to TRBJ2-2; D is possibly TRBD1 (5 bases). Trimming shortened V by 1 base and J by 6 bases, and 12 bases separated the two germline ends. Germline V CDR1 and CDR2: LNHDA, SQIVND (reference sequence). The CDR3 loop spans 15 amino acids. The CDR3 sequence is CASSIGQGWAGELFF. CDR3 nucleotide sequence: TGTGCCAGTAGTATAGGTCAGGGTTGGGCCGGGGAGCTGTTTTTT.

On this clone itself: The same CDR3 can be traced to other DNA sequences in this sample. The V gene is TRBV5-1, the J gene TRBJ2-1; 7 bases are a match to TRBD1. This CDR3 comprises 14 residues. The germline gives CDR1 SGHRS, CDR2 YFSETQ. V lost 0 bases, J lost 4 bases, and 1 base stayed unmatched. CDR3 region: CASSLGQGYNEQFF. The CDR3 nucleotides are TGCGCCAGCAGCTTGGGACAGGGATACAATGAGCAGTTCTTC. Drawing the rest from reference TRBV5-1 and TRBJ2-1, the complete variable domain is KAGVTQTPRYLIKTRGQQVTLSCSPISGHRSVSWYQQTPGQGLQFLFEYFSETQRNKGNFPGRFSGRQFSNSRSEMNVSTLELGDSALYLCASSLGQGYNEQFFGPGTRLTVL.

The chain is built from TRBV19 and TRBJ2-6; D is uncertain. The CDR3 length is 15 residues. V lost 11 bases and J 2 bases, leaving 16 bases between the germline ends. Germline V lookup: CDR1 LNHDA, CDR2 SQIVND (reference sequence). CDR3 in amino acids: CASQSQIAGANVLTF. The DNA for the CDR3 is TGTGCCTCCCAATCTCAGATTGCTGGGGCCAACGTCCTGACTTTC.

The chain employs TRBV29-1 and TRBJ1-5, with a possible D match to TRBD1 (6 bases). The CDR3 is made up of 13 amino acids. Trimming took off 4 bases at V and 4 bases at J, with 11 bases between the two ends. CDR1 SQVTM and CDR2 ANQGSEA come from the germline V gene. CDR3 loop: CSVAKGENQPQHF. The CDR3 DNA follows: TGCAGCGTTGCGAAGGGGGAAAATCAGCCCCAGCATTTT.

The gene calls are TRBV19 and TRBJ1-4; 7 bases match TRBD1. Germline trimming cut 6 bases from V and 4 bases from J; bases unmatched to any gene: 8. The V gene's germline CDR1 is LNHDA and CDR2 SQIVND (reference sequence). CDR3 length equals 15 residues. CDR3 region: CASRDRPLDNEKLFF. CDR3 sequence (DNA): TGTGCCAGTAGGGACAGGCCTTTGGATAATGAAAAACTGTTTTTT. Variable domain in full (rest from reference TRBV19 and TRBJ1-4): DGGITQSPKYLFRKEGQNVTLSCEQNLNHDAMYWYRQDPGQGLRLIYYSQIVNDFQKGDIAEGYSVSREKKESFPLTVTSAQKNPTAFYLCASRDRPLDNEKLFFGSGTQLSVL.

The chain has TRBV5-1 and TRBJ2-1; D remains ambiguous. The CDR3 runs 16 residues. V was pared by 0 bases and J by 1 base, with 11 bases between. Germline values: CDR1 SGHRS, CDR2 YFSETQ. CDR3 nucleotides: TGCGCCAGCAGCTTGGAGGAGAGGTCTTCCTACAATGAGCAGTTCTTC. Protein sequence: CASSLEERSSYNEQFF.

The J gene is TRBJ2-3, the V gene TRBV5-1; D unclear. Germline values: CDR1 SGHRS, CDR2 YFSETQ. The CDR3 consists of 16 residues. The ends were cut back, 4 bases at V and 1 base at J, with 16 bases in the middle. Written as DNA, the CDR3 is TGCGCCAGCAGCGTGTCTAGTATAGTTGGCACAGATACGCAGTATTTT. It codes for CASSVSSIVGTDTQYF. The full variable domain, rest sourced from reference TRBV5-1 and TRBJ2-3, is KAGVTQTPRYLIKTRGQQVTLSCSPISGHRSVSWYQQTPGQGLQFLFEYFSETQRNKGNFPGRFSGRQFSNSRSEMNVSTLELGDSALYLCASSVSSIVGTDTQYFGPGTRLTVL.

This rearrangement joins TRBV5-1 to TRBJ2-1, with 10 positions matching TRBD1. Germline lookup yields CDR1 SGHRS and CDR2 YFSETQ. This CDR3 comprises 16 residues. V was pared by 4 bases and J by 2 bases, with 6 bases of the junction left unmatched. CDR3: CASSVGGQGAYNEQFF. DNA for the CDR3: TGCGCCAGCAGCGTGGGAGGACAGGGGGCCTACAATGAGCAGTTCTTC.

V gene TRBV27 combines with J gene TRBJ1-3; D gene unclear. Germline-derived CDR1 and CDR2 are MNHEY and SMNVEV (reference sequence). The V end was cut by 2 bases, the J end by 5 bases, with 10 bases between. The CDR3 covers 14 residues. In DNA form, the CDR3 reads TGTGCCAGCAGTTTAGACCGGGATAGAAACACCATATATTTT. As protein: CASSLDRDRNTIYF.

This clone was observed at least ten times. V and J are TRBV30 and TRBJ2-2; no clear D gene. Trimming shortened V by 0 bases and J by 4 bases, and 6 bases separated the two germline ends. The CDR3 runs to 13 residues. CDR1 GTSNPN and CDR2 SVGIG come from the germline V gene (reference sequence). This CDR3 reads CAWSVSTTGELFF. The CDR3 bases are TGTGCCTGGAGTGTTAGCACCACCGGGGAGCTGTTTTTT. Using reference TRBV30 and TRBJ2-2 for the parts outside the CDR3, the full variable domain is SQTIHQWPATLVQPVGSPLSLECTVEGTSNPNLYWYRQAAGRGLQLLFYSVGIGQISSEVPQNLSASRPQDRQFILSSKKLLLSDSGFYLCAWSVSTTGELFFGEGSRLTVL.

The chain carries TRBV6-2 or TRBV6-3 and TRBJ2-2; possible D gene TRBD2, 7 bases. V lost 2 bases to trimming and J lost 5 bases, with 18 bases between them. This CDR3 spans 17 amino acids. Germline assignment: CDR1 MNHEY and CDR2 SVGEGT. The CDR3 sequence is CASSYRLDGGLTGELFF. In DNA, the CDR3 is TGTGCCAGCAGTTACCGATTAGACGGGGGGCTTACCGGGGAGCTGTTTTTT.

The V call is TRBV15, the J call TRBJ1-6, with 7 bases matching TRBD1. The CDR3 sequence is 15 residues long. The germline V gene encodes CDR1 LNHNV and CDR2 YYDKDF (reference sequence). With V trimmed by 1 base and J by 6 bases, 3 bases remained unmatched. Here the CDR3 DNA reads TGTGCCACCAGCAGAGCTCAGGGGGGTAATTCACCCCTCCACTTT. It codes for CATSRAQGGNSPLHF.

The gene calls are TRBV18 and TRBJ2-1, with D unclear. Trimming removed 3 bases at V and 10 bases at J, with 13 bases between. Germline values: CDR1 KGHSH, CDR2 LQKENI. This CDR3 comprises 13 residues. CDR3 nucleotide sequence: TGTGCCAGCTCACCGTCTAGATTCCTCGAGCAGTTCTTC. Protein: CASSPSRFLEQFF.